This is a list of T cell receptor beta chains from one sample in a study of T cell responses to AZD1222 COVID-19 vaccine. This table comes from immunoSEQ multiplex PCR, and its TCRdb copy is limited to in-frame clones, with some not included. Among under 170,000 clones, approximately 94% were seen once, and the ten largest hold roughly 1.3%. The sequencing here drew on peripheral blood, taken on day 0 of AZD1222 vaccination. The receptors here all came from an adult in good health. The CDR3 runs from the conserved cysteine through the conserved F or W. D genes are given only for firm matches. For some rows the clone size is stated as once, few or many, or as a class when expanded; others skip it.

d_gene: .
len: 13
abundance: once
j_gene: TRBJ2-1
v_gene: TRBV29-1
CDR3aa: CSVGLANHNEQFF
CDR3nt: TGCAGCGTTGGTCTAGCGAACCACAATGAGCAGTTCTTC

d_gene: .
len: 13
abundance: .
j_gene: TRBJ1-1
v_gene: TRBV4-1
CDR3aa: CASSQVAGTEAFF
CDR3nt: TGCGCCAGCAGCCAAGTGGCAGGCACTGAAGCTTTCTTT

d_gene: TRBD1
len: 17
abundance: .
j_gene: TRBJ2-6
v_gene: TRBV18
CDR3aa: CASSSGTGHSGANVLTF
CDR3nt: TGTGCCAGCTCTTCAGGGACAGGCCACTCTGGGGCCAACGTCCTGACTTTC

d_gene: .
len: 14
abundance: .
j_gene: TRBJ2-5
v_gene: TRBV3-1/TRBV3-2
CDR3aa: CASSQEGGEETQYF
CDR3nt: TGTGCCAGCAGCCAAGAGGGTGGGGAAGAGACCCAGTACTTC

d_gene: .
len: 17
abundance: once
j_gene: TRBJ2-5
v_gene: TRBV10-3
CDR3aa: CAISDGLGQRWGETQYF
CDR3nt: TGTGCCATCAGTGATGGCTTGGGACAACGATGGGGAGAGACCCAGTACTTC

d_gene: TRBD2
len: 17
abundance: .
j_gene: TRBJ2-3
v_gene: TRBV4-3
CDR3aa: CASSQGLAGTSTDTQYF
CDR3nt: TGCGCCAGCAGCCAAGGACTAGCGGGAACTTCCACAGATACGCAGTATTTT

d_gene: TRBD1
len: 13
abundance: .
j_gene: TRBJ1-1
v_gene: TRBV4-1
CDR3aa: CASSQPRTGEAFF
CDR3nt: TGCGCCAGCAGCCAACCCCGGACAGGGGAAGCTTTCTTT

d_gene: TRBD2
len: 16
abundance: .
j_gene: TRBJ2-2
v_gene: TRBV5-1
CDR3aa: CASSIPGLGGTGELFF
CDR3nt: TGCGCCAGCAGCATCCCGGGACTAGGGGGAACCGGGGAGCTGTTTTTT

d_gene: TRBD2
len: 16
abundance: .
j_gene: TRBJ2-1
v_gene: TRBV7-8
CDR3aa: CASSLRLAGGYNEQFF
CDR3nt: TGTGCCAGCAGCTTGCGACTAGCGGGAGGATACAATGAGCAGTTCTTC

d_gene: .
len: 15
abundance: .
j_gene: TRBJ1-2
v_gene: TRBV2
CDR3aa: CASSGPLPRNYGYTF
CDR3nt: TGTGCCAGCAGTGGCCCACTCCCACGTAACTATGGCTACACCTTC

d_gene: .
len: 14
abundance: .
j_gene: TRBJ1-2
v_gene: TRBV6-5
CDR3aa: CASSYSRQSYGYTF
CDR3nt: TGTGCCAGCAGTTACTCGAGGCAGAGCTATGGCTACACCTTC

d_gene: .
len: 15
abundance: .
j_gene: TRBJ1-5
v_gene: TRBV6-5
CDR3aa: CASSPVSVSNQPQHF
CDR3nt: TGTGCCAGCAGCCCCGTCTCGGTTAGCAATCAGCCCCAGCATTTT

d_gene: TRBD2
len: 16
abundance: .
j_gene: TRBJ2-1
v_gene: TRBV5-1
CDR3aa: CASSLAPVSGGNEQFF
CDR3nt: TGCGCCAGCAGCTTGGCTCCGGTGAGCGGGGGCAATGAGCAGTTCTTC

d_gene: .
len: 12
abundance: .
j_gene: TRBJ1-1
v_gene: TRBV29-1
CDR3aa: CSVVQGNTEAFF
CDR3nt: TGCAGCGTTGTACAGGGAAACACTGAAGCTTTCTTT

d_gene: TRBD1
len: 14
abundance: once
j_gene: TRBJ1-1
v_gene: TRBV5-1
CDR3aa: CASSLLGGGTEAFF
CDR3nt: TGCGCCAGCAGCTTACTAGGGGGCGGCACTGAAGCTTTCTTT

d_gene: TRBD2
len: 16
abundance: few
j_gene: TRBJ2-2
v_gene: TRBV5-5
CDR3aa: CASSLFGGSDTGELFF
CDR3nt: TGTGCCAGCAGCTTATTCGGGGGGTCGGACACCGGGGAGCTGTTTTTT

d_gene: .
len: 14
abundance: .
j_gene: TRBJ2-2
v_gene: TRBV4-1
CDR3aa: CASSQDRKTGELFF
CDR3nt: TGCGCCAGCAGCCAAGATCGAAAGACCGGGGAGCTGTTTTTT

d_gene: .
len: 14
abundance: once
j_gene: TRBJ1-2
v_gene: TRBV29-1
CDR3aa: CSTDLDSSLGGYTF
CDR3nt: TGCAGCACCGACCTCGACAGCTCCTTGGGCGGCTACACCTTC

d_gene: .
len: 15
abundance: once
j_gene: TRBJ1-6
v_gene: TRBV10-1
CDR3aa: CASSADLGGYSPLHF
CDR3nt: TGCGCCAGCAGTGCGGACCTGGGAGGGTACTCACCCCTCCACTTT

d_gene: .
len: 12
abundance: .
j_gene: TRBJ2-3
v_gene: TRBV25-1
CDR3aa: CASTRDFDTQYF
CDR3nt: TGTGCCAGCACCCGGGACTTTGATACGCAGTATTTT

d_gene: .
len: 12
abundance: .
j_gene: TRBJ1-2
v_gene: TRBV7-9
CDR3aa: CASSLDTRGYTF
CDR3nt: TGTGCCAGCAGCTTAGACACCCGGGGCTACACCTTC

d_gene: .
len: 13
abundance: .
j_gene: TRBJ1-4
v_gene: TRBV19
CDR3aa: CASQWGRGEKLFF
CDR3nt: TGTGCCAGTCAGTGGGGGCGAGGGGAAAAACTGTTTTTT

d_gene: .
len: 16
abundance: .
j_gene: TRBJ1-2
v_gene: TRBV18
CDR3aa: CASSPPGHQTNYGYTF
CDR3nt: TGTGCCAGCTCACCCCCAGGACATCAAACTAACTATGGCTACACCTTC

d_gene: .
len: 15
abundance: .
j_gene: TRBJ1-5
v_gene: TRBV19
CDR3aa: CASSIAGSRNQPQHF
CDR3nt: TGTGCCAGTAGTATAGCGGGGTCAAGAAATCAGCCCCAGCATTTT